The present T cell receptor beta chain was sequenced within a study of T cells in Graves' hyperthyroidism and ophthalmopathy. For this clonotype: Its antigen is not known.

The CDR3 contains 16 residues. Trimming pared 4 bases from V and 3 bases from J, leaving 18 bases between. CDR1 is SGHNT, CDR2 YYREEE, per germline (reference sequence). Study-level results: Ophthalmopathy and stable hyperthyroidism were told apart by a 13 V-J model.

RNA transcripts provided the source from which TCR beta CDR3 regions were amplified. A first-round RT-PCR of the TCR CDR3 used the HTBI primer set. TCRdb reprocessed the multiplex PCR reads via MiXCR and lists one record per CDR3 protein. Among under 650,000 distinct CDR3 sequences, 16% were seen once, and the ten largest hold 3.8%. V and J are TRBV5-4 and TRBJ2-3, with TRBD2 as a possible D gene (5 bases). The sequencing sample was made of blood. The TCR sequence derives from a woman between 25 and 40 years old with Graves' hyperthyroidism. The CDR3, as DNA: TGTGCCAGCAGCCCCGATCTGGGGAGAAGGACAGATACGCAGTATTTT. It translates to CASSPDLGRRTDTQYF.